This is a list of T cell receptor beta chains from one sample in a study of T cells in Graves' hyperthyroidism and ophthalmopathy. MiXCR was run by TCRdb on the multiplex PCR reads, yielding one entry per CDR3 protein. The table shows 310,000 or so distinct CDR3 sequences, with more than 15% occurring only once. The sequencing sample was made of blood. These receptors were obtained from a woman aged 55-69 years with Graves' ophthalmopathy. Both conserved end residues are part of each CDR3. A D gene is named only where the DNA matches it firmly. Not all rows give a size; the values are once, few, many and, for expanded clones, a class.

d_call j_call clone_size v_call cdr3_aa cdr3_nt
. TRBJ2-3 many TRBV11-3 CASSRGQSLTDTQYF TGTGCCAGCAGCCGAGGACAGTCCTTGACAGATACGCAGTATTTT
. TRBJ2-1 few TRBV6-6 CASSYRGSSYNEQFF TGTGCCAGCAGTTACAGGGGGAGCTCCTACAATGAGCAGTTCTTC
TRBD2 TRBJ2-5 . TRBV7-9 CAAGLAAETQYF TGTGCCGCGGGGCTAGCGGCAGAGACCCAGTACTTC
TRBD2 TRBJ2-2 many TRBV12-3/TRBV12-4 CASSLGLAGAGELFF TGTGCCAGCAGTTTGGGACTAGCGGGAGCCGGGGAGCTGTTTTTT
. TRBJ2-2 few TRBV27 CASRQGRNTGELFF TGTGCCAGCAGACAGGGTCGAAACACCGGGGAGCTGTTTTTT
. TRBJ2-6 many TRBV28 CASSVTFGANVLTF TGTGCCAGCAGTGTCACCTTCGGGGCCAACGTCCTGACTTTC
. TRBJ2-1 many TRBV6-1 CASMGGLSYNEQFF TGTGCCAGCATGGGGGGGCTCTCCTACAATGAGCAGTTCTTC
. TRBJ2-4 few TRBV2 CASSAGVQYF TGTGCCAGCAGCGCAGGGGTTCAGTACTTC
TRBD1 TRBJ2-7 . TRBV30 CAWSVQGADEQYF TGTGCCTGGAGTGTACAGGGGGCCGACGAGCAGTACTTC
. TRBJ2-5 many TRBV2 CASRTGTGARDQYF TGTGCCAGCAGGACCGGGACTGGGGCTAGGGACCAGTACTTC